This is a list of T cell receptor beta chains from one sample in a study of shared clonotypes between healthy human individuals. Libraries were prepared by immunoSEQ multiplex PCR; TCRdb keeps only in-frame clonotypes and omits some of them. This sample has 450,000 to 500,000 clones, with 81% found just once. Sequencing input: PBMCs. These receptors were obtained from a woman aged 40 to 50 in good health. Some clones in this sample may be carry-over from other donors' samples. CDR3s include the opening cysteine and the closing phenylalanine or tryptophan. D genes are given only for firm matches. Clone size is not always given. Where it is, it says once, few, many or a class for expanded clones.

>TRBD1|.|TRBJ2-1|TRBV4-2
TGTGCCAGCAGCCAACCGGGGGGACAGGGGGCCGACAATGAGCAGTTCTTC
CASSQPGGQGADNEQFF
>.|.|TRBJ1-4|TRBV5-1
TGCGCCAGCAGCCAAGACCGGGACGGTAATGAAAAACTGTTTTTT
CASSQDRDGNEKLFF
>TRBD1|few|TRBJ1-3|TRBV27
TGTGCCAGCAGTTTATCGTGGGGACAGCTAAACACCATATATTTT
CASSLSWGQLNTIYF
>.|many|TRBJ2-5|TRBV2
TGTGCCAGCAGTTCAGGGTACCAAGAGACCCAGTACTTC
CASSSGYQETQYF
>.|.|TRBJ2-7|TRBV4-3
TGCGCCAGCAGCCAGACCCACTCCTACGAGCAGTACTTC
CASSQTHSYEQYF
>.|.|TRBJ2-6|TRBV19
TGTGCCAGTAGCCCGGGAAGCTCTGGGGCCAACGTCCTGACTTTC
CASSPGSSGANVLTF
>.|.|TRBJ1-1|TRBV15
TGTGCCACAGCAAACAGGCGGGTGGACACTGAAGCTTTCTTT
CATANRRVDTEAFF
>.|.|TRBJ2-7|TRBV7-3
TGTGCCAGCAGCTTAACCGCGGGGACTGGCTCCTACGAGCAGTACTTC
CASSLTAGTGSYEQYF
>TRBD2|.|TRBJ2-3|TRBV7-2
TGTGCCAGCAGCTTACTAGCGGTGCAGTATTTT
CASSLLAVQYF
>.|.|TRBJ2-7|TRBV27
TGTGCCAGCAGTTTCCTCCGCTACTCACCCTACGAGCAGTACTTC
CASSFLRYSPYEQYF
>.|.|TRBJ1-1|TRBV5-1
TGCGCCAGCGGGGCAGGGACCATGAACACTGAAGCTTTCTTT
CASGAGTMNTEAFF
>TRBD1|.|TRBJ1-5|TRBV7-9
TGTGCCAGCAGCTTCACCGGGACAGATCAGCCCCAGCATTTT
CASSFTGTDQPQHF
>.|once|TRBJ1-2|TRBV30
TGTGCCTGGAGTGTGGGCAGGGGAAACTATGGCTACACCTTC
CAWSVGRGNYGYTF
>TRBD1|.|TRBJ1-1|TRBV18
TGTGCCAGCTCGATGACAGGGCGCACTGAAGCTTTCTTT
CASSMTGRTEAFF
>TRBD2|.|TRBJ2-3|TRBV4-3
TGCGCCAGCAGCCAAGATTGGACTAGCGGACCCCGGTGGACAGATACGCAGTATTTT
CASSQDWTSGPRWTDTQYF
>.|.|TRBJ2-2|TRBV11-3
TGTGCCAGCAGCTTAGGGAGCACCGGGGAGCTGTTTTTT
CASSLGSTGELFF
>.|.|TRBJ2-7|TRBV19
TGTGCCAGTAGTTCCTCAGGACCGCAGTACTTC
CASSSSGPQYF
>.|.|TRBJ1-1|TRBV6-1
TGTGCCAGCAGTGAATTGGCAAACACTGAAGCTTTCTTT
CASSELANTEAFF
>TRBD2|.|TRBJ2-7|TRBV7-6
TGTGCCAGCGGGGGGGACGGCTACGAGCAGTACTTC
CASGGDGYEQYF
>.|.|TRBJ2-7|TRBV2
TGTGCCAGCAGCCAACTAGTTGGGGCCTACGAGCAGTACTTC
CASSQLVGAYEQYF
>.|.|TRBJ1-6|TRBV6-5
TGTGCCAGCAGTTACTCGACTGGGGGCGGTTCACCCCTCCACTTT
CASSYSTGGGSPLHF
>TRBD1|.|TRBJ2-5|TRBV29-1
TGCAGCGTCCTGGGTGGGGACAGCGTCCAAGAGACCCAGTACTTC
CSVLGGDSVQETQYF
>.|.|TRBJ2-3|TRBV5-1
TGCGCCAGCAGCTTCCGAGGTACAGTATTCAACACAGATACGCAGTATTTT
CASSFRGTVFNTDTQYF
>.|.|TRBJ2-1|TRBV28
TGTGCCAGCAGTTTACTGGGGGCGGGTACGGGTGAGCAGTTCTTC
CASSLLGAGTGEQFF
>.|once|TRBJ2-7|TRBV4-2
TGTGCCAGCAGCCAAGACGTCACCGGGTCCTCGACCAACTACGAGCAGTACTTC
CASSQDVTGSSTNYEQYF
>TRBD1|.|TRBJ1-1|TRBV25-1
TGTGCCAGCAGTACACATCCTGGACAGGCCAAGAACACTGAAGCTTTCTTT
CASSTHPGQAKNTEAFF
>TRBD2|.|TRBJ2-1|TRBV5-4
TGTGCCAGCAGCCCGAGGGGGGTAGCGGGGACCTCCTACAATGAGCAGTTCTTC
CASSPRGVAGTSYNEQFF
>TRBD2|.|TRBJ2-1|TRBV11-3
TGTGCCAGCAGCTCGACCGGGACTACCTACAATGAGCAGTTCTTC
CASSSTGTTYNEQFF
>.|few|TRBJ2-7|TRBV5-1
TGCGCCAGCAGCTTGGCGGCTAGCGTACCGCCTTACGAGCAGTACTTC
CASSLAASVPPYEQYF
>.|.|TRBJ2-7|TRBV2
TGTGCCAGCAGTCCGTGGGTGCCGGTGTATTACGAGCAGTACTTC
CASSPWVPVYYEQYF
>TRBD2|.|TRBJ2-7|TRBV11-2
TGTGCCAGCAGCTTAGGTGTAGCGGGGTCGGAGCAGTACTTC
CASSLGVAGSEQYF
>.|.|TRBJ2-1|TRBV6-5
TGTGCCAGCAGTTACGGCGGGCCAAGCTCCTACAATGAGCAGTTCTTC
CASSYGGPSSYNEQFF
>.|.|TRBJ2-7|TRBV5-4
TGTGCCAGCAGCTTGGGGACAGACACCTACGAGCAGTACTTC
CASSLGTDTYEQYF
>.|many|TRBJ2-7|TRBV29-1
TGCAGCGTTGAGGTGTTGACTGACTCCTACGAGCAGTACTTC
CSVEVLTDSYEQYF
>.|.|TRBJ2-7|TRBV28
TGTGCCAGCAGCTCCGGGGCCCCCTACGAGCAGTACTTC
CASSSGAPYEQYF
>TRBD2|.|TRBJ2-7|TRBV2
TGTGCCAGCAGTTGGACTAGCGGAAACTCCTACGAGCAGTACTTC
CASSWTSGNSYEQYF
>.|.|TRBJ2-5|TRBV21-1
TGTGCCAGCAGCAAAGAGGGGGACAAAGAGACCCAGTACTTC
CASSKEGDKETQYF
>.|.|TRBJ2-5|TRBV4-1
TGCGCCAGCAGCCACCAAGTCCTCGGGACACCACAAGAGACCCAGTACTTC
CASSHQVLGTPQETQYF
>.|.|TRBJ2-2|TRBV29-1
TGCAGCGTCAACGGGGGCTCCGGGGAGCTGTTTTTT
CSVNGGSGELFF
>.|few|TRBJ2-7|TRBV5-1
TGCGCCAGCAGCTCCCAGCTCTACGAGCAGTACTTC
CASSSQLYEQYF
>.|.|TRBJ1-3|TRBV7-9
TGTGCCAGCAGCTTAGTGGCAGGGGCTTACTCTGGAAACACCATATATTTT
CASSLVAGAYSGNTIYF
>TRBD1|.|TRBJ1-5|TRBV19
TGTGCCAGTAGTTCGAGACAGGGCTCCATGGCCCAGCATTTT
CASSSRQGSMAQHF